This T cell receptor (beta chain) was profiled in a study of beta chain features in type 1 diabetes. Whole-study results and caveats: In every one of the four CD4+ subsets, TCRB CDR3s were moderately but significantly shorter in Type 1 diabetes patients.

Trimming shortened V by 5 bases and J by 6 bases, and 12 bases separated the two germline ends. Germline CDR1 reads SGHAT; CDR2 reads FQNNGV. This CDR3 has 13 amino acids. This clone was seen only a few times. Its antigen is as yet unknown. Isolated RNA was reverse transcribed in full, so expressed TCRB transcripts were sequenced. Clones were read by immunoSEQ multiplex PCR, and TCRdb kept only the in-frame ones, dropping some. The sample has a few hundred thousand clones; around 15% are singletons. The receptor was derived from a man aged 25 to 40 with type 1 diabetes. The V call is TRBV11-2, the J call TRBJ2-3; D may be TRBD2 (5 bases). Sample: naive CD4+ T cells from blood. This CDR3 is CASSPGSGDTQYF. The CDR3 DNA follows: TGTGCCAGCAGCCCAGGATCGGGGGATACGCAGTATTTT.